The rows below give T cell receptor beta chains drawn from one sample of a study of T cells in Graves' hyperthyroidism and ophthalmopathy. TCRdb re-called the multiplex PCR reads through MiXCR, storing one row per CDR3 protein. The sample lists fewer than 350,000 distinct CDR3 sequences, less than 20% occurring once. The sequenced material came from blood. The receptors shown here come from a woman in her forties with Graves' ophthalmopathy. Both conserved end residues are part of each CDR3. A D gene is named only where the DNA matches it firmly. Clone sizes are given selectively: once, few, many, or a class where the clone is expanded.

TRBJ2-1	few	TRBV6-5	TRBD2	CASSYSPGEAGSYNEQFF	TGTGCCAGCAGTTACTCTCCTGGGGAAGCGGGGTCCTACAATGAGCAGTTCTTC
TRBJ2-5	-	TRBV2	-	CASTPRVGLGQEIQYF	TGTGCCAGCACCCCTCGAGTGGGGCTGGGCCAAGAGATCCAGTACTTC
TRBJ1-2	few	TRBV29-1	TRBD1	CSVGTWTGGHGYTF	TGCAGCGTTGGAACCTGGACAGGGGGGCATGGCTACACCTTC
TRBJ1-1	many	TRBV6-5	TRBD1	CASSPTTGYWTEAFF	TGTGCCAGCAGTCCAACGACAGGGTATTGGACTGAAGCTTTCTTT
TRBJ1-1	many	TRBV25-1	-	CASSEDGGTEAFF	TGTGCCAGCAGTGAAGACGGGGGCACTGAAGCTTTCTTT
TRBJ2-5	-	TRBV20-1	TRBD2	CSARDRLAGGLETQYF	TGCAGTGCTAGAGATCGGCTAGCGGGAGGTTTAGAGACCCAGTACTTC
TRBJ1-1	many	TRBV28	-	CASRPQGAANTEAFF	TGTGCCAGCAGGCCACAGGGCGCCGCGAACACTGAAGCTTTCTTT
TRBJ2-7	-	TRBV4-1	TRBD2	CASSQDDFSGRVDEQYF	TGCGCCAGCAGCCAAGATGATTTCAGCGGGAGGGTGGACGAGCAGTACTTC
TRBJ2-7	many	TRBV5-1	-	CASSLAWNYEQYF	TGCGCCAGCAGCTTGGCGTGGAACTACGAGCAGTACTTC
TRBJ2-7	few	TRBV28	-	CASSYPTFTGSISYEQYF	TGTGCCAGCAGTTACCCCACGTTTACAGGGTCGATTTCCTACGAGCAGTACTTC
TRBJ1-5	many	TRBV28	-	CATKGDRSHPSNQPQHF	TGTGCCACCAAAGGCGACAGGTCTCACCCCAGCAATCAGCCCCAGCATTTT
TRBJ2-7	many	TRBV29-1	-	CSVSRNPDSEQYF	TGCAGCGTTAGCCGCAACCCGGACAGTGAGCAGTACTTC
TRBJ2-7	many	TRBV7-3	TRBD1	CASSQGALYEQYF	TGTGCCAGCAGCCAGGGGGCCCTCTACGAGCAGTACTTC
TRBJ2-7	many	TRBV27	TRBD2	CASSLRASGNFEQYF	TGTGCCAGCAGTTTGAGGGCTAGCGGGAATTTCGAGCAGTACTTC
TRBJ1-5	many	TRBV28	-	CASLKDSYQPQHF	TGTGCCAGCCTCAAGGACAGTTATCAGCCCCAGCATTTT
TRBJ2-7	-	TRBV28	-	CASSLHQSGPGEQYF	TGTGCCAGCAGCCTCCACCAATCCGGGCCAGGCGAGCAGTACTTC
TRBJ1-1	-	TRBV12-3/TRBV12-4	-	CASSPQVMNTEPFF	TGTGCCAGCAGCCCACAGGTCATGAACACTGAACCTTTCTTT
TRBJ1-1	many	TRBV27	-	CASRKQGGNTEAFF	TGTGCCAGCAGGAAACAGGGTGGGAACACTGAAGCTTTCTTT
TRBJ2-7	many	TRBV5-1	TRBD1	CASSSTGTGYSEQYF	TGCGCCAGCAGCTCGACCGGGACAGGGTATTCCGAGCAGTACTTC
TRBJ2-2	-	TRBV2	TRBD1	CASSFRTGGTGELFF	TGTGCCAGCAGCTTTAGGACAGGGGGGACCGGGGAGCTGTTTTTT
TRBJ2-7	many	TRBV28	TRBD1	CASSSARGKGTYEQYF	TGTGCCAGCAGCTCCGCCAGGGGGAAGGGCACCTACGAGCAGTACTTC
TRBJ2-7	few	TRBV11-1	TRBD1	CASSFNGDRESYEQYF	TGTGCCAGCAGCTTCAACGGGGACAGGGAATCCTACGAGCAGTACTTC
TRBJ2-7	-	TRBV7-3	TRBD1	CASSPDRWSYEQYF	TGTGCCAGCAGCCCGGACAGGTGGAGCTACGAGCAGTACTTC
TRBJ2-7	many	TRBV7-2	TRBD1	CASSLGATGAYYEQYF	TGTGCCAGCAGCTTAGGCGCGACAGGGGCATACTACGAGCAGTACTTC
TRBJ2-2	many	TRBV15	-	CATSGGRTLNTGELFF	TGTGCCACCAGCGGGGGGAGGACCCTGAACACCGGGGAGCTGTTTTTT
TRBJ1-1	many	TRBV7-8	TRBD1	CASSLPGTVNTEAFF	TGTGCCAGCAGCTTACCCGGGACAGTGAACACTGAAGCTTTCTTT
TRBJ1-5	many	TRBV6-5	-	CASSRDGRNQPQHF	TGTGCCAGCAGTCGGGACGGACGCAATCAGCCCCAGCATTTT
TRBJ1-1	few	TRBV18	TRBD1	CASSPRGGDNTEAFF	TGTGCCAGCTCACCAAGAGGGGGCGATAACACTGAAGCTTTCTTT
TRBJ1-6	many	TRBV12-3/TRBV12-4	-	CASSLVGADSPLHF	TGTGCCAGCAGCCTCGTGGGGGCAGATTCACCCCTCCACTTT
TRBJ2-7	-	TRBV19	-	CATQGTGGYEQYF	TGTGCCACCCAGGGGACGGGAGGCTACGAGCAGTACTTC
TRBJ2-7	many	TRBV4-1	TRBD1	CASSQTQGWDEQYF	TGCGCCAGCAGCCAGACACAGGGGTGGGACGAGCAGTACTTC
TRBJ2-5	-	TRBV11-2	-	CASNSTGETQYF	TGTGCCAGCAACTCAACAGGGGAGACCCAGTACTTC
TRBJ1-5	few	TRBV12-5	-	CASGLVEAVGGNQPQHF	TGTGCTAGTGGTTTGGTAGAAGCGGTTGGGGGCAATCAGCCCCAGCATTTT
TRBJ2-2	-	TRBV5-6	TRBD2	CASRHPASGPTGELFF	TGTGCCAGCAGACACCCCGCTAGCGGGCCCACCGGGGAGCTGTTTTTT
TRBJ1-2	many	TRBV19	-	CASSPYLRSVCGYTF	TGTGCCAGTAGTCCGTACCTCCGTTCGGTCTGTGGCTACACCTTC
TRBJ2-2	many	TRBV6-1	TRBD1	CASDVTGRNTGELFF	TGTGCCAGCGATGTGACAGGGAGGAACACCGGGGAGCTGTTTTTT
TRBJ1-5	many	TRBV19	-	CASSERGLGQPQHF	TGTGCCAGTTCAGAGAGAGGTTTAGGTCAGCCCCAGCATTTT
TRBJ2-2	-	TRBV5-1	-	CASSGEVGGTGELFF	TGCGCCAGCAGCGGGGAGGTCGGTGGTACCGGGGAGCTGTTTTTT
TRBJ2-7	many	TRBV30	TRBD1	CAWSAGTGLYEQYF	TGTGCCTGGAGTGCGGGGACAGGGCTCTACGAGCAGTACTTC
TRBJ2-7	many	TRBV6-2/TRBV6-3	-	CASSYVLVYEQYF	TGTGCCAGCAGTTACGTCCTAGTCTACGAGCAGTACTTC
TRBJ2-5	many	TRBV19	TRBD2	CASSRAGEETQYF	TGTGCCAGTAGTAGAGCGGGAGAGGAGACCCAGTACTTC
TRBJ1-1	many	TRBV28	-	CASSLPGKNTEAFF	TGTGCCAGCAGCTTGCCCGGTAAGAACACTGAAGCTTTCTTT